This TCR beta chain derives from a study of cytomegalovirus exposure and HLA in healthy donors. Germline V gene lookup returns CDR1 SQVTM and CDR2 ANQGSEA. Trimming took 7 bases from V and 0 from J, leaving 13 bases between them. There are 14 residues in the CDR3. Primers for the PCR totalled 60 Vbeta and 13 Jbeta. Some clones are missing from TCRdb's copy, which holds only in-frame ones; the method was immunoSEQ multiplex PCR. Of more than 50,000 clones in the sample, 65% to 80% were seen once. J is TRBJ2-1 and V is TRBV29-1; D is ambiguous. This receptor was identified in a female donor in good health and CMV-seronegative. The sample comprised PBMCs. The CDR3 nucleotides read TGCAGCGCTCTTCAACTTGGCTCCTACAATGAGCAGTTCTTC. Encoded protein: CSALQLGSYNEQFF.